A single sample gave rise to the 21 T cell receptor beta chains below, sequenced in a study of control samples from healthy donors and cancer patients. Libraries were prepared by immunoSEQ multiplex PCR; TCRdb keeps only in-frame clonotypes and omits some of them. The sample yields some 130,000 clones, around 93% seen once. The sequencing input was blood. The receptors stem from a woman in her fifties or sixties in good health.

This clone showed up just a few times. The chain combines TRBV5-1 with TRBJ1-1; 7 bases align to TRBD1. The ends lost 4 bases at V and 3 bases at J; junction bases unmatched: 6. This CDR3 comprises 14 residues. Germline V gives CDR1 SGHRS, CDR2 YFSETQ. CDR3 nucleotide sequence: TGCGCCAGCAGCAGATCGGGACAGCACACTGAAGCTTTCTTT. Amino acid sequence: CASSRSGQHTEAFF. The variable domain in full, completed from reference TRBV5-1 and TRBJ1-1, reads KAGVTQTPRYLIKTRGQQVTLSCSPISGHRSVSWYQQTPGQGLQFLFEYFSETQRNKGNFPGRFSGRQFSNSRSEMNVSTLELGDSALYLCASSRSGQHTEAFFGQGTRLTVV.

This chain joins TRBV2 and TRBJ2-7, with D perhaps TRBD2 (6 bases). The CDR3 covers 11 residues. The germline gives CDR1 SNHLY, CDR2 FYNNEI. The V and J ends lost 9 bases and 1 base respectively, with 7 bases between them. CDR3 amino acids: CARGRSYEQYF. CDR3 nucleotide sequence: TGTGCCAGAGGGAGGTCCTACGAGCAGTACTTC.

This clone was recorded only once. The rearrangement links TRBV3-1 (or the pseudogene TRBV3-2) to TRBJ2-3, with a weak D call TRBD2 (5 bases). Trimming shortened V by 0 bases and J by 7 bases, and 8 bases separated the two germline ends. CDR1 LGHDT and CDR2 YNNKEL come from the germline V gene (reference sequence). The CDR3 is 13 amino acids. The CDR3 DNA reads TGTGCCAGCAGCCAAGACCTAGCCTATACGCAGTATTTT. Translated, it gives CASSQDLAYTQYF.

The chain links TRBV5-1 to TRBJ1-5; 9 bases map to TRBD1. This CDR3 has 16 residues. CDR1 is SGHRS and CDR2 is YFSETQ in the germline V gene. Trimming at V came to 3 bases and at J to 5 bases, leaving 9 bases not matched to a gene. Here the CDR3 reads CASSYPGTGLDQPQHF. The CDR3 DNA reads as TGCGCCAGCAGCTATCCCGGGACAGGGCTAGATCAGCCCCAGCATTTT.

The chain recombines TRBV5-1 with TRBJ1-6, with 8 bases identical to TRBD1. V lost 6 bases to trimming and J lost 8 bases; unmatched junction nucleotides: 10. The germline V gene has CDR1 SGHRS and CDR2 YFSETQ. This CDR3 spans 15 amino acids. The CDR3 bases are TGCGCCAGCACCCCCGGACAGGGCGAGGATTCACCCCTCCACTTT. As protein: CASTPGQGEDSPLHF.

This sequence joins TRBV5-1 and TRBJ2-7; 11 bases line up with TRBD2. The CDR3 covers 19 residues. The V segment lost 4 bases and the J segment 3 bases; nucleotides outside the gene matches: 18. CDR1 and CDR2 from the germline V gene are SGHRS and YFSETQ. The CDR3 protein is CASSLTSGRMRANYYEQYF. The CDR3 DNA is TGCGCCAGCAGCCTAACTAGCGGGAGAATGCGGGCGAACTACTACGAGCAGTACTTC.

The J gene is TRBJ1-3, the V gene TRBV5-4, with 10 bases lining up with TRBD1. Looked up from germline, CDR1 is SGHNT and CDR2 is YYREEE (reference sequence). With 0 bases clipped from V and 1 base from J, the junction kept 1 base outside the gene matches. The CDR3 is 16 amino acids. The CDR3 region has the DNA TGTGCCAGCAGCTTGGTGGGACAGGGGTCTGGAAACACCATATATTTT. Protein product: CASSLVGQGSGNTIYF.

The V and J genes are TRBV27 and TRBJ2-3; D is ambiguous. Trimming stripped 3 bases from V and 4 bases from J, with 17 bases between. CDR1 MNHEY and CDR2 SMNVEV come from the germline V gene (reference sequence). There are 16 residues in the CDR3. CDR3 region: CASSFLPGSPADTQYF. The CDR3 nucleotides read TGTGCCAGCAGTTTCCTACCGGGCTCCCCGGCAGATACGCAGTATTTT.

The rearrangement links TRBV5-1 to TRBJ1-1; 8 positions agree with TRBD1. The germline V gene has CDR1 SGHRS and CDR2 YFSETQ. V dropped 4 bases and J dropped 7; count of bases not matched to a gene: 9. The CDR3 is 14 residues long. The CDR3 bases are TGCGCCAGCAGCCCGCATGGGACAGGCAATGAAGCTTTCTTT. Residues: CASSPHGTGNEAFF.

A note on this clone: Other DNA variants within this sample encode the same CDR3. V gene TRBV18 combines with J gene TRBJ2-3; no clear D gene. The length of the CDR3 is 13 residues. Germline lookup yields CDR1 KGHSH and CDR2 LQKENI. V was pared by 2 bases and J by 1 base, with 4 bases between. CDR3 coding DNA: TGTGCCAGCTCACCAGGAGGCACAGATACGCAGTATTTT. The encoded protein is CASSPGGTDTQYF.

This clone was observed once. CDR3 DNA sequence: TGTGCCAGTAGTATAGTACCATTTAGCAATCAGCCCCAGCATTTT. Translated, it gives CASSIVPFSNQPQHF. This sequence joins TRBV19 and TRBJ1-5, with D uncertain. The CDR3 is made up of 15 amino acids. V was shortened by 1 base and J by 0 bases, with 7 bases between the two germline ends. CDR1 and CDR2 from the germline V gene are LNHDA and SQIVND (reference sequence).

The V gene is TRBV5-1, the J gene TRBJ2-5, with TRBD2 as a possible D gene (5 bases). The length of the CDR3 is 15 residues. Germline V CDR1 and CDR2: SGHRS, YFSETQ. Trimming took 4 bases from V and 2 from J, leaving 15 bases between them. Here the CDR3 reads CASSRELGQQETQYF. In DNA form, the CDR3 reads TGCGCCAGCAGCAGGGAGCTGGGCCAACAAGAGACCCAGTACTTC.

The CDR3 bases are TGCGCCAGCAAAGAAGGGACAGGGAAGGTCTACGAGCAGTACTTC. It translates to CASKEGTGKVYEQYF. The rearrangement uses TRBV5-1 and TRBJ2-7; 9 bases are a match to TRBD1. CDR1 is SGHRS and CDR2 is YFSETQ in the germline V gene. This CDR3 has 15 residues. V shed 6 bases and J 3 bases; nucleotides not matched to a gene: 10.

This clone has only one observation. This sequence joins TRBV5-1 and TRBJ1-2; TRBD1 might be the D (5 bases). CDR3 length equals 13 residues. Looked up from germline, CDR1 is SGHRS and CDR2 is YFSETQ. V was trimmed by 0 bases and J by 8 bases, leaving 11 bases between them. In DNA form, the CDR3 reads TGCGCCAGCAGCTTGGGAGAACGGGGCGGCTACACCTTC. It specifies CASSLGERGGYTF.

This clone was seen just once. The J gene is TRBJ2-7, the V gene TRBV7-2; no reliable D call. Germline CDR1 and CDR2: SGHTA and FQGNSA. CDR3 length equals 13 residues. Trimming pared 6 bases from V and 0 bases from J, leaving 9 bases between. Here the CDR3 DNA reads TGTGCCAGCAGTTCAGTGGGCTCCTACGAGCAGTACTTC. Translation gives CASSSVGSYEQYF.

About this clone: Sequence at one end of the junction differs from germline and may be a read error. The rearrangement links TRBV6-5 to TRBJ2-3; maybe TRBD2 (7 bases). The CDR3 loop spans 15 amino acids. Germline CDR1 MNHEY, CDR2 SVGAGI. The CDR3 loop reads CASTPSWGGTDTQYF. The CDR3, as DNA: TGTGCCAGCACCCCGTCCTGGGGGGGCACAGACACGCAGTATTTT.

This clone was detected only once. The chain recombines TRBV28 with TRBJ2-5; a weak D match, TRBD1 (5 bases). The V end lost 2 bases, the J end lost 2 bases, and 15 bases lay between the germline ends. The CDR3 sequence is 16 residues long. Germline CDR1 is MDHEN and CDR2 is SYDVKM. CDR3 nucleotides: TGTGCCAGCAGTTTAATGTGGAGACAGCATCAAGAGACCCAGTACTTC. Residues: CASSLMWRQHQETQYF.

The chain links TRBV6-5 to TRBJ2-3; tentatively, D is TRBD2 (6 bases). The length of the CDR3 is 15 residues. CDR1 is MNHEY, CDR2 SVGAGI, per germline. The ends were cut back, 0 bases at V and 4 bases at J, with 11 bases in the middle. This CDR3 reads CASSYSRRGADTQYF. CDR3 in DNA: TGTGCCAGCAGTTACTCGAGGAGGGGCGCAGATACGCAGTATTTT.

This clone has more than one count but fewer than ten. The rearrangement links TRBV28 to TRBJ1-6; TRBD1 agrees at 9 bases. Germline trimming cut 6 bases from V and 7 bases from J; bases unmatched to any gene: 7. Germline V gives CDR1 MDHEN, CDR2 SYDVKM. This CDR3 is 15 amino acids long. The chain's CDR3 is CASSSTGGVNSPLHF. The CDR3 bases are TGTGCCAGCAGCTCCACAGGGGGCGTGAATTCACCCCTCCACTTT.

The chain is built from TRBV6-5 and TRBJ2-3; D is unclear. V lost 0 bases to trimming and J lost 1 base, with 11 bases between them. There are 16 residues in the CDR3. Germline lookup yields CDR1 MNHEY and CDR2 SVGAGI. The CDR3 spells CASSYSFSSGTDTQYF. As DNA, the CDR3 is TGTGCCAGCAGTTACTCATTCTCATCTGGCACAGATACGCAGTATTTT.

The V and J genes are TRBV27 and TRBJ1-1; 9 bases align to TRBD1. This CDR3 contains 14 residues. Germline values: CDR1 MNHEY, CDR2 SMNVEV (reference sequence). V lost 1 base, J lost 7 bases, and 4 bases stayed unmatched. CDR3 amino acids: CASSLYRGQIEAFF. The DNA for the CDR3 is TGTGCCAGCAGTTTATACAGGGGGCAGATTGAAGCTTTCTTT.